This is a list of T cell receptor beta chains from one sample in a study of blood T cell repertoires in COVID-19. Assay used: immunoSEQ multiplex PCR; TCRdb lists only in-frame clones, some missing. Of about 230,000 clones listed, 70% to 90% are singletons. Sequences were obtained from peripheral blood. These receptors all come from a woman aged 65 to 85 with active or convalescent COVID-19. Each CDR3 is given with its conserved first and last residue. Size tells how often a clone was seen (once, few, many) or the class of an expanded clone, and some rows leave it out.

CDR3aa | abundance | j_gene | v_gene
CASSEARSGTGKAFF | few | TRBJ1-1 | TRBV2
CASSEGGLADSYEQYF | - | TRBJ2-7 | TRBV25-1
CAISGTSEDTQYF | - | TRBJ2-3 | TRBV10-3
CASSDAGMDTQYF | - | TRBJ2-3 | TRBV6-4
CASTFQSGETYNEQFF | - | TRBJ2-1 | TRBV19
CASSQLVLTGEAFF | - | TRBJ1-1 | TRBV10-2
CSASRHMEGYTF | - | TRBJ1-2 | TRBV20-1
CASSLQDSGANVLTF | - | TRBJ2-6 | TRBV3-1/TRBV3-2
CASSLNTGSGNTIYF | - | TRBJ1-3 | TRBV5-1
CASSSTTEYNEQFF | once | TRBJ2-1 | TRBV7-2
CSARASRAQYF | few | TRBJ2-5 | TRBV20-1
CASRWTSGSVHEQFF | - | TRBJ2-1 | TRBV11-2
CASSVVSGGAGNTGELFF | - | TRBJ2-2 | TRBV9
CASSRSTGANVLTF | - | TRBJ2-6 | TRBV5-1
CASSPGQPLSSYEQYF | - | TRBJ2-7 | TRBV5-1
CASSPGTGSNQPQHF | - | TRBJ1-5 | TRBV11-2
CAISEDRGEKLFF | few | TRBJ1-4 | TRBV10-3
CASALQELDTQYF | few | TRBJ2-3 | TRBV12-3/TRBV12-4
CASSPGQGASEKLFF | few | TRBJ1-4 | TRBV7-9
CASSQWLAGTNTGELFF | - | TRBJ2-2 | TRBV6-6
CASQLAGGNGYTF | - | TRBJ1-2 | TRBV10-3
CASSLYTGGETQYF | - | TRBJ2-5 | TRBV27
CASSFAGTGIEQYF | - | TRBJ2-7 | TRBV7-2
CASSQRPPGQPPANEKLFF | - | TRBJ1-4 | TRBV18
CASSIGPGLAGGSYNEQFF | - | TRBJ2-1 | TRBV19
CASSLEGSNEQFF | many | TRBJ2-1 | TRBV11-3
CASSKGTGDGYTF | - | TRBJ1-2 | TRBV7-9
CAWSQGGKLFF | - | TRBJ1-4 | TRBV30
CASTAEGGSYEQYF | - | TRBJ2-7 | TRBV6-5
CASRVKPGQLYGYTF | - | TRBJ1-2 | TRBV12-2
CASSQEAGGSYEQYF | once | TRBJ2-7 | TRBV4-3
CASSSTGLAGHNEQFF | - | TRBJ2-1 | TRBV7-2
CASRPGIAGTTDTQYF | - | TRBJ2-3 | TRBV2
CASRYATYNEQFF | - | TRBJ2-1 | TRBV2
CASRDGQPNSPLHF | - | TRBJ1-6 | TRBV28
CASSLRQGGNEKLFF | - | TRBJ1-4 | TRBV3-1/TRBV3-2
CATGQGGGYGYTF | - | TRBJ1-2 | TRBV6-9
CASSPREGRAYNSPLHF | once | TRBJ1-6 | TRBV18
CASNLAERETQYF | - | TRBJ2-5 | TRBV2
CASSQVQGTNEKLFF | - | TRBJ1-4 | TRBV4-1
CASSRKPRLAGVTDTQYF | - | TRBJ2-3 | TRBV4-3
CASSVWGGQGNNSPLHF | - | TRBJ1-6 | TRBV27